This T cell receptor beta chain was obtained from a study of blood T cell repertoires in COVID-19. Study-wide background: COVID-19 samples from acute and convalescent phases originated in the United States, Italy and Spain. Nucleic acid was either cDNA or gDNA, and it came from T cells, B-cell-depleted T cells, or PBMCs.

Germline V gene data show CDR1 as SNHLY and CDR2 as FYNNEI. V dropped 5 bases and J dropped 0 bases, with 5 bases sitting between them. The CDR3 spans 13 residues. Original analysis: Estimation of nucleated cell counts relied on the amplification of reference gene primers. TCRdb's table, derived via immunoSEQ multiplex PCR, lists solely in-frame clones and lacks some. V and J calls and clone size come straight from that table; D and trimming were deduced from the DNA. The table shows around 80,000 clones, with about four fifths occurring only once. The V call is TRBV2, the J call TRBJ1-5; D uncertain. The TCR sequence derives from a man older than 75 with acute or convalescent COVID-19. Sequencing was performed on peripheral blood. The CDR3 DNA reads TGTGCCAGCAGTCCGGGTAGCAATCAGCCCCAGCATTTT. Translated: CASSPGSNQPQHF.